This TCR beta chain was recorded in a study of glioma-infiltrating T cells. Study-level findings and limits: CDR3 overlap between tissue and blood was very small. Above-expected tissue-blood divergence occurred in all gliomas, most in low-grade ones.

A note on this clonotype: Its target is unknown.

The iRepertoire nested amplicon-rescue multiplex PCR amplified TCR alpha and beta CDR3s from RNA. One-step reverse transcription and amplification started from approximately 100-400 ng of tissue mRNA or PBMC total RNA. TCRdb called the multiplex PCR reads again in MiXCR, with one record for every CDR3 protein. The data contain 150,000 to 200,000 distinct CDR3 sequences, roughly a third of them singletons. Sequenced sample: glioma tissue, nonneoplastic brain tissue, or PBMCs (not recorded which). The TCR sequence derives from a human donor with low-grade glioma or glioblastoma, undergoing nonglioma brain surgery, or in good health (not recorded which).

CDR3 sequence (DNA): TGTGCCATTAGCCAGGGGACAGTCGGAAACACCATATATTTT. Translating it yields CAISQGTVGNTIYF. V gene TRBV7-2 combines with J gene TRBJ1-3; 7 bases are a match to TRBD1. This CDR3 contains 14 residues. The V segment lost 10 bases and the J segment 4 bases; nucleotides outside the gene matches: 10. Germline lookup yields CDR1 SGHTA and CDR2 FQGNSA.